The rows below give T cell receptor beta chains drawn from one sample of a study of blood T cell repertoires in COVID-19. The method was immunoSEQ multiplex PCR; TCRdb's version includes in-frame clones alone and lacks a portion of them. Among 95,000 to 150,000 clones, 70% to 85% were seen once, and the ten largest hold about 5%. The sequenced sample was peripheral blood. These receptors originate from a woman in her 70s with acute or convalescent COVID-19. The CDR3 runs from the conserved cysteine through the conserved F or W. The D gene is left open where the match is weak. Only part of the rows carry a size: once, few, many, or a class if the clone is expanded.

TRBV6-1	-	TRBJ1-3	-	CASSGPQGMRFTDSGNTIYF	TGTGCCAGCAGTGGACCTCAGGGGATGCGATTCACTGACTCTGGAAACACCATATATTTT
TRBV7-9	-	TRBJ1-4	-	CASSLAGTATNEKLFF	TGTGCCAGCAGCTTAGCGGGGACTGCAACTAATGAAAAACTGTTTTTT
TRBV9	-	TRBJ2-5	TRBD2	CASSVGGSGTQETQYF	TGTGCCAGCAGCGTAGGAGGTAGCGGGACGCAAGAGACCCAGTACTTC
TRBV19	-	TRBJ1-5	-	CASSIGGGRIATAQHF	TGTGCCAGTAGTATAGGGGGAGGGAGAATAGCCACGGCCCAGCATTTT
TRBV11-2	-	TRBJ1-2	-	CASSQSGQWGGYTF	TGTGCCAGCAGCCAATCGGGACAATGGGGTGGCTACACCTTC
TRBV5-1	-	TRBJ1-2	-	CASSIHSDSYGYTF	TGCGCCAGCAGCATCCACTCGGACAGCTATGGCTACACCTTC
TRBV7-2	few	TRBJ1-6	TRBD1	CASSLLGTGGVSPLHF	TGTGCCAGCAGCTTACTTGGGACAGGGGGCGTTTCACCCCTCCACTTT
TRBV6-5	-	TRBJ2-1	-	CASSYVAGEQFF	TGTGCCAGCAGTTACGTCGCGGGTGAGCAGTTCTTC
TRBV11-3	-	TRBJ2-5	TRBD1	CASSLAQTGGSTQYF	TGTGCCAGCAGCTTAGCCCAGACAGGGGGTAGTACCCAGTACTTC
TRBV5-1	-	TRBJ2-1	TRBD2	CASSLSLAGEQFF	TGCGCCAGCAGCTTGTCACTAGCGGGGGAGCAGTTCTTC
TRBV4-3	-	TRBJ1-6	-	CASSRLKESGSPLHF	TGCGCCAGCAGCCGACTAAAGGAGAGCGGTTCACCCCTCCACTTT
TRBV7-9	-	TRBJ1-6	TRBD1	CASSPHLTGGVSPLHF	TGTGCCAGCAGCCCCCACCTGACAGGGGGCGTTTCACCCCTCCACTTT
TRBV11-3	once	TRBJ1-1	TRBD1	CASSLRGRRTEAFF	TGTGCCAGCAGCTTAAGGGGGCGCAGGACTGAAGCTTTCTTT
TRBV3-1/TRBV3-2	once	TRBJ2-3	TRBD2	CASSQVDVSGGNYDTQYF	TGTGCCAGCAGCCAAGTAGATGTGAGCGGGGGGAACTACGATACGCAGTATTTT
TRBV25-1	-	TRBJ2-1	TRBD2	CASSGGLAAAWEQFF	TGTGCCAGCAGTGGGGGACTAGCGGCGGCGTGGGAGCAGTTCTTC
TRBV30	-	TRBJ2-2	-	CAWRGQNTGELFF	TGTGCCTGGAGAGGACAGAACACCGGGGAGCTGTTTTTT
TRBV29-1	-	TRBJ1-4	TRBD1	CSATGAREKLFF	TGCAGCGCCACAGGGGCGAGAGAAAAACTGTTTTTT
TRBV27	-	TRBJ1-1	TRBD1	CASSLGTGGTEAFF	TGTGCCAGCAGTTTGGGGACAGGGGGCACTGAAGCTTTCTTT
TRBV5-4	once	TRBJ2-5	-	CASSNQQVQETQYF	TGTGCCAGCAGCAACCAACAGGTTCAAGAGACCCAGTACTTC
TRBV19	-	TRBJ2-5	TRBD2	CASSINFRTRSQETQYF	TGTGCCAGTAGTATTAACTTTCGGACTAGAAGTCAAGAGACCCAGTACTTC
TRBV5-5	-	TRBJ1-1	TRBD1	CASSLAGGGTEAFF	TGTGCCAGCAGCTTGGCAGGGGGAGGAACTGAAGCTTTCTTT
TRBV6-1	-	TRBJ1-2	TRBD1	CASSGDRGGHDPIYTF	TGTGCCAGCAGTGGGGACAGGGGGGGACACGACCCGATCTACACCTTC
TRBV7-2	-	TRBJ1-3	-	CASSSDYAGNTIYF	TGTGCCAGCAGCTCTGACTATGCCGGAAACACCATATATTTT
TRBV7-9	-	TRBJ2-6	TRBD1	CASSVTGTGNNVLTF	TGTGCCAGCAGCGTTACCGGGACAGGGAACAACGTCCTGACTTTC
TRBV3-1/TRBV3-2	-	TRBJ2-3	TRBD1	CASSPWDRATDTQYF	TGTGCCAGCAGCCCCTGGGACAGGGCGACAGATACGCAGTATTTT
TRBV6-5	-	TRBJ1-4	TRBD1	CASSYFTGGTSEKLFF	TGTGCCAGCAGTTACTTTACAGGGGGTACTTCTGAAAAACTGTTTTTT
TRBV3-1/TRBV3-2	-	TRBJ2-2	TRBD1	CASSQRGTVITGELFF	TGTGCCAGCAGCCAAAGAGGGACAGTTATTACCGGGGAGCTGTTTTTT
TRBV6-2/TRBV6-3	-	TRBJ2-5	TRBD2	CASSYGTSGGAVHETQYF	TGTGCCAGCAGCTATGGGACTAGCGGGGGGGCCGTCCATGAGACCCAGTACTTC
TRBV6-5	-	TRBJ1-1	-	CASTPGSWSTEAFF	TGTGCCAGCACCCCGGGGTCGTGGAGCACTGAAGCTTTCTTT
TRBV5-6	-	TRBJ2-1	-	CASSSNWDSVIGGEQFF	TGTGCCAGCAGCTCGAATTGGGACAGCGTGATCGGGGGTGAGCAGTTCTTC
TRBV6-5	-	TRBJ1-2	-	CASSPPGGYGYTF	TGTGCCAGCAGCCCCCCCGGGGGCTATGGCTACACCTTC
TRBV10-2	few	TRBJ2-7	TRBD1	CASRRQGFGSYEQYF	TGCGCCAGCAGGAGACAGGGTTTTGGCTCCTACGAGCAGTACTTC
TRBV6-2/TRBV6-3	once	TRBJ2-1	TRBD1	CASSPDRGPQFF	TGTGCCAGCAGTCCAGACAGGGGGCCTCAGTTCTTC
TRBV19	-	TRBJ1-1	TRBD1	CASSISGDRSWMGTEAFF	TGTGCCAGTAGTATATCAGGGGACAGGTCGTGGATGGGCACTGAAGCTTTCTTT
TRBV11-3	-	TRBJ1-2	-	CASSLGTGPYGYTF	TGTGCCAGCAGCTTAGGCACAGGGCCCTATGGCTACACCTTC
TRBV19	-	TRBJ2-3	-	CASSTLRADTQYF	TGTGCCAGTAGTACCCTCCGAGCAGATACGCAGTATTTT
TRBV25-1	-	TRBJ2-3	TRBD2	CASSLAGGGTDTQYF	TGTGCCAGCAGCTTAGCGGGGGGAGGCACAGATACGCAGTATTTT
TRBV4-2	-	TRBJ2-3	TRBD2	CASSPYLRTSGGTDTQYF	TGTGCCAGCAGCCCTTACTTACGGACTAGCGGGGGTACAGATACGCAGTATTTT
TRBV6-6	once	TRBJ2-3	-	CASSRSGQTGFVLDTQYF	TGTGCCAGCAGTCGTTCGGGCCAGACAGGTTTTGTTTTAGATACGCAGTATTTT
TRBV12-3/TRBV12-4	-	TRBJ2-1	-	CASSQGNEQFF	TGTGCCAGCAGCCAGGGAAATGAGCAGTTCTTC
TRBV6-6	-	TRBJ1-2	-	CASSGGLYGYTF	TGTGCCAGCAGCGGCGGGTTATATGGCTACACCTTC
TRBV20-1	-	TRBJ1-1	-	CSASFSGTEAFF	TGCAGTGCTAGTTTCTCGGGAACTGAAGCTTTCTTT
TRBV6-2/TRBV6-3	-	TRBJ2-7	-	CASSYVGGLAEQYF	TGTGCCAGCAGTTACGTGGGGGGACTTGCCGAGCAGTACTTC
TRBV2	-	TRBJ2-3	TRBD2	CASSNTGTSGGRVYF	TGTGCCAGCAGTAACACCGGGACTAGCGGGGGGAGGGTGTATTTT